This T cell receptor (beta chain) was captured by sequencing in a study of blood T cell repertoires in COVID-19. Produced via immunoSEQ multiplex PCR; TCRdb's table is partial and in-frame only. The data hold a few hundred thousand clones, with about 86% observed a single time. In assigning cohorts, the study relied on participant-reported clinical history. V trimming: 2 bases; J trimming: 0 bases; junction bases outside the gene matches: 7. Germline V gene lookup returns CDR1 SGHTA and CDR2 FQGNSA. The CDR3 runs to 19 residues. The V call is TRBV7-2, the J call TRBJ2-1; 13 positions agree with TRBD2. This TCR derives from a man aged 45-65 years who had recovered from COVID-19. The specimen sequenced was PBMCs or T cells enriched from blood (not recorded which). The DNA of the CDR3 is TGTGCCAGCAGCTTACCGGCGCGGACTAGCGGGAGCTCCTACAATGAGCAGTTCTTC. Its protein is CASSLPARTSGSSYNEQFF.